These 18 T cell receptor beta chains originate from one sample sequenced in a study of shared clonotypes between healthy human individuals. Produced via immunoSEQ multiplex PCR; TCRdb's table is partial and in-frame only. Of 190,000 or so clones in the sample, approximately 61% are singletons; the top ten hold under 11%. Sequencing input: memory CD4+ T cells sorted from blood. As for subset: CD45RA-negative fraction. The receptor set was obtained from a man younger than 40 in good health.

The chain joins TRBV7-2 to TRBJ2-7, with D maybe TRBD1 (5 bases). The CDR3 runs 15 residues. Trimming took off 3 bases at V and 0 bases at J, with 12 bases between the two ends. CDR1 and CDR2 from the germline V gene are SGHTA and FQGNSA. The CDR3 DNA sequence: TGTGCCAGCAGCTTCCAAGGGGCGAGCTCCTACGAGCAGTACTTC. Its translation: CASSFQGASSYEQYF.

This clone has a count of ten or more. The chain joins TRBV5-6 to TRBJ1-4; TRBD1 matches at 9 bases. Germline V gene data show CDR1 as SGHDT and CDR2 as YYEEEE. V lost 4 bases, J lost 6 bases, and 7 bases stayed unmatched. This CDR3 spans 15 amino acids. The CDR3 reads CASSVTGGMYEKLFF. As DNA, the CDR3 is TGTGCCAGCAGCGTTACAGGGGGCATGTATGAAAAACTGTTTTTT.

This clone was seen only a few times. V usage is TRBV5-5 and J usage is TRBJ1-5, with D hard to call. Trimming cost V 2 bases and J 5 bases, with 11 bases left between them. Germline CDR1 and CDR2: SGHKS and YYEKEE (reference sequence). The length of the CDR3 is 14 residues. This CDR3 reads CASSFLSGDQPQHF. The DNA of the CDR3 is TGTGCCAGCAGCTTTCTATCGGGCGATCAGCCCCAGCATTTT. The whole variable domain, filled in from reference TRBV5-5 and TRBJ1-5, reads DAGVTQSPTHLIKTRGQQVTLRCSPISGHKSVSWYQQVLGQGPQFIFQYYEKEERGRGNFPDRFSARQFPNYSSELNVNALLLGDSALYLCASSFLSGDQPQHFGDGTRLSIL.

The chain carries TRBV14 and TRBJ2-1; 7 nucleotides match TRBD2. Germline CDR1 SGHDN, CDR2 FVKESK. The CDR3 is made up of 13 amino acids. With V trimmed by 4 bases and J by 4 bases, 1 base remained unmatched. For the CDR3, the DNA is TGTGCCAGCAGCCTGGGACTATACAATGAGCAGTTCTTC. It encodes CASSLGLYNEQFF.

This clone was found a few times. The chain joins TRBV6-6 to TRBJ1-5; D not resolved. This CDR3 has 15 amino acids. Trimming pared 4 bases from V and 3 bases from J, leaving 13 bases between. Germline V lookup: CDR1 MNHNY, CDR2 SVGAGI (reference sequence). The CDR3 sequence is CASSSRVGVNQPQHF. The CDR3 DNA sequence: TGTGCCAGCAGTTCAAGGGTCGGGGTCAATCAGCCCCAGCATTTT.

This chain connects TRBV7-2 to TRBJ2-1; maybe TRBD1 (6 bases). The CDR3 runs to 13 residues. V lost 3 bases and J lost 8, with 11 bases in between. From germline, CDR1 is SGHTA and CDR2 FQGNSA. CDR3 protein: CASSFRGFDEQFF. DNA of the CDR3: TGTGCCAGCAGCTTCAGGGGTTTCGATGAGCAGTTCTTC.

A remark on this clone: Other nucleotide sequences in the sample specify the same CDR3. The chain recombines TRBV2 with TRBJ2-5, with D perhaps TRBD1 or TRBD2 (7 bases each). There are 15 residues in the CDR3. Trimming removed 2 bases from V and 1 base from J, with 11 bases in between. Germline CDR1 is SNHLY and CDR2 is FYNNEI. This CDR3 reads CASSEQGGGQETQYF. CDR3 bases: TGTGCCAGCAGTGAACAGGGGGGGGGCCAAGAGACCCAGTACTTC.

The genes are TRBV5-4 and TRBJ1-1, with D unclear. Germline V gene lookup returns CDR1 SGHNT and CDR2 YYREEE (reference sequence). V shed 5 bases and J shed 4 bases, with 18 bases lying between them. The CDR3 contains 15 residues. CDR3 nucleotides: TGTGCCAGCAGGAACCGTGCGGGGAGGATCACTGAAGCTTTCTTT. This sequence encodes CASRNRAGRITEAFF.

This clone was counted at least ten times. Distinct nucleotide sequences in the sample also encode this CDR3. The genes are TRBV6-6 and TRBJ2-5, with TRBD2 matching over 15 bases. After removal of 5 bases from V and 2 bases from J, the junction contained 3 bases not matched to a gene. The CDR3 consists of 16 residues. The germline CDR1 and CDR2 sequences are MNHNY and SVGAGI (reference sequence). The CDR3 nucleotides are TGTGCCAGCAGTCGGGGACTAGCGGGAGGTCAAGAGACCCAGTACTTC. This codes for CASSRGLAGGQETQYF.

This clone was seen a few times. This sequence joins TRBV7-2 and TRBJ2-7; 7 bases map to TRBD2. With 4 bases clipped from V and 0 bases from J, the junction kept 6 bases outside the gene matches. Germline CDR1 reads SGHTA; CDR2 reads FQGNSA. The CDR3 totals 15 residues. The CDR3 DNA reads TGTGCCAGCAGCTCCGGACTAGAGGTCTCCTACGAGCAGTACTTC. Residues: CASSSGLEVSYEQYF.

The chain is built from TRBV5-1 and TRBJ1-5; D ambiguous. Germline CDR1 and CDR2: SGHRS and YFSETQ. Trimming removed 4 bases from V and 0 bases from J, with 14 bases in between. This CDR3 region has 16 residues. CDR3 sequence (DNA): TGCGCCAGCAGCCGAAGCGGAAGTTTTAGCAATCAGCCCCAGCATTTT. It is translated as CASSRSGSFSNQPQHF.

V gene TRBV30 combines with J gene TRBJ2-3, with D hard to call. The CDR3 totals 11 residues. The germline gives CDR1 GTSNPN, CDR2 SVGIG (reference sequence). V lost 5 bases and J lost 2, with 5 bases in between. CDR3 in amino acids: CAWGHTDTQYF. For the CDR3, the DNA is TGTGCCTGGGGGCACACAGATACGCAGTATTTT.

This chain uses TRBV7-2 with TRBJ2-7, with D perhaps matching TRBD1 (5 bases). V was cut by 8 bases and J by 5 bases, with 16 bases left in between. The CDR3 runs to 13 residues. Germline V gene lookup returns CDR1 SGHTA and CDR2 FQGNSA. The CDR3: CASGIIPTDEQYF. The CDR3 coding sequence is TGTGCCAGCGGCATCATCCCGACAGACGAGCAGTACTTC.

V usage is TRBV6-1 and J usage is TRBJ2-7; 8 bases align to TRBD1. This CDR3 is 16 amino acids long. Per germline, CDR1 MNHNS and CDR2 SASEGT. J lost 4 bases, V lost 1 base, and 9 bases had no gene match. This chain's CDR3 is CASSEGATGALYEQYF. The CDR3 DNA reads as TGTGCCAGCAGTGAAGGAGCGACAGGGGCTTTGTACGAGCAGTACTTC.

The gene calls are TRBV11-3 and TRBJ2-3, with 7 bases that match TRBD1. CDR3 length: 16 amino acids. Germline values: CDR1 SGHNT, CDR2 YENEEA. V lost 4 bases and J lost 8; bases outside the gene matches: 15. The CDR3 bases are TGTGCCAGCAGCTCCCAGGCTCGGGACAGAGCTGGTACGCAGTATTTT. This sequence encodes CASSSQARDRAGTQYF.

This clone has just one count. V gene TRBV7-2 combines with J gene TRBJ2-6; no clear D gene. The germline V gene encodes CDR1 SGHTA and CDR2 FQGNSA. CDR3 length: 19 residues. Trimming stripped 3 bases from V and 3 bases from J, with 21 bases between. The CDR3 sequence: CASSFAHLIAVYGANVLTF. In DNA, the CDR3 is TGTGCCAGCAGCTTTGCGCACCTGATAGCTGTGTATGGGGCCAACGTCCTGACTTTC.

This clone was counted a few times. Other DNA sequences within the sample encode an identical CDR3. V is TRBV29-1 and J is TRBJ2-3, with 9 positions matching TRBD2. The CDR3 runs 14 residues. The germline V gene has CDR1 SQVTM and CDR2 ANQGSEA. Trimming took 3 bases from V and 5 from J; bases not matched to a gene: 6. The CDR3 loop is CSVEGGRGVDTQYF. The DNA of the CDR3 is TGCAGCGTTGAGGGCGGGAGGGGTGTAGATACGCAGTATTTT.

This sequence joins TRBV7-8 and TRBJ2-7; TRBD1 is a possible D gene (5 bases). The CDR3 contains 14 residues. Germline V gives CDR1 SGHVS, CDR2 FQNEAQ. Trimming removed 1 base from V and 2 bases from J, with 9 bases in between. CDR3 sequence (DNA): TGTGCCAGCAGCTTAGAGGGGCCCCCCTACGAGCAGTACTTC. Translating it yields CASSLEGPPYEQYF.